These 6 T cell receptor beta chains share one sample of origin, sequenced in a study of T cell clones after liver transplantation. Libraries were prepared by immunoSEQ multiplex PCR; TCRdb keeps only in-frame clonotypes and omits some of them. The sample has roughly 80,000 clones; approximately 82% are singletons. The sample in question was CD4+ T cells from blood, obtained at the 22-month timepoint. All receptors come from a human patient who received a liver transplant. Some T cells may be transferred from the graft donor.

The chain is built from TRBV28 and TRBJ2-7, with D hard to call. This CDR3 has 14 amino acids. Germline V gives CDR1 MDHEN, CDR2 SYDVKM. Trimming removed 6 bases from V and 2 bases from J, with 14 bases in between. CDR3 in amino acids: CASSNPGTTYEQYF. The CDR3 DNA reads as TGTGCCAGCAGCAATCCGGGTACTACCTACGAGCAGTACTTC.

The chain has TRBV5-1 and TRBJ2-2; 7 bases line up with TRBD1. The CDR3 runs to 16 residues. V was clipped by 4 bases and J by 1 base; unmatched bases: 7. From germline, CDR1 is SGHRS and CDR2 YFSETQ. CDR3 sequence reads: CASSRDRVKNTGELFF. CDR3 bases: TGCGCCAGCAGCCGAGACAGGGTAAAGAACACCGGGGAGCTGTTTTTT.

This chain joins TRBV7-2 and TRBJ2-3; the D is unclear. From germline, CDR1 is SGHTA and CDR2 FQGNSA. The CDR3 runs to 16 residues. Trimming cost V 3 bases and J 2 bases, with 15 bases left between them. The CDR3 nucleotides are TGTGCCAGCAGCTTCGCTGGTGGCAGTTTCACAGATACGCAGTATTTT. It translates to CASSFAGGSFTDTQYF.

V is TRBV7-9 and J is TRBJ2-2; D may be TRBD1 or TRBD2 (5 bases each). CDR1 SEHNR and CDR2 FQNEAQ come from the germline V gene (reference sequence). The CDR3 extends over 15 amino acids. V was trimmed by 3 bases and J by 5 bases, leaving 13 bases between them. This CDR3 is CASSFSQGVTGELFF. The DNA of the CDR3 is TGTGCCAGCAGCTTCAGCCAGGGAGTTACCGGGGAGCTGTTTTTT.

This CDR3 is CASTGGGQPQHF. CDR3 in DNA: TGTGCCAGCACGGGGGGTGGTCAGCCCCAGCATTTT. The chain combines TRBV2 with TRBJ1-5; D is possibly TRBD1 (5 bases). In germline, CDR1 is SNHLY, CDR2 FYNNEI. V lost 7 bases and J lost 6, with 10 bases in between. The CDR3 contains 12 residues.

This chain uses TRBV7-9 with TRBJ1-4, with D perhaps TRBD1 (5 bases). Germline V lookup: CDR1 SEHNR, CDR2 FQNEAQ (reference sequence). This CDR3 spans 16 amino acids. Between the trimmed V and J ends, which lost 3 bases and 2 bases, there was a span of 13 bases. The CDR3 protein is CASSLRGADTNEKLFF. For the CDR3, the DNA is TGTGCCAGCAGCTTGCGTGGGGCGGATACTAATGAAAAACTGTTTTTT.